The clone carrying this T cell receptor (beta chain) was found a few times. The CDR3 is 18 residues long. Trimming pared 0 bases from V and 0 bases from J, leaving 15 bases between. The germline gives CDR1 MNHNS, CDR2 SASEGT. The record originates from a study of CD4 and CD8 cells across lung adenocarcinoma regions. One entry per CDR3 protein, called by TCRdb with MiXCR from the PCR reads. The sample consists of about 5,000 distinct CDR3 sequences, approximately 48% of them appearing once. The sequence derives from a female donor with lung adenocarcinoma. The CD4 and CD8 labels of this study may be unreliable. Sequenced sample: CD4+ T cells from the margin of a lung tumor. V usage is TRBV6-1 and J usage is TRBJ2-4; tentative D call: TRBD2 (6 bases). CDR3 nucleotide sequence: TGTGCCAGCAGTGAAGCGCTTCGGGGGTGCCTAGCCAAAAACATTCAGTACTTC. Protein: CASSEALRGCLAKNIQYF.